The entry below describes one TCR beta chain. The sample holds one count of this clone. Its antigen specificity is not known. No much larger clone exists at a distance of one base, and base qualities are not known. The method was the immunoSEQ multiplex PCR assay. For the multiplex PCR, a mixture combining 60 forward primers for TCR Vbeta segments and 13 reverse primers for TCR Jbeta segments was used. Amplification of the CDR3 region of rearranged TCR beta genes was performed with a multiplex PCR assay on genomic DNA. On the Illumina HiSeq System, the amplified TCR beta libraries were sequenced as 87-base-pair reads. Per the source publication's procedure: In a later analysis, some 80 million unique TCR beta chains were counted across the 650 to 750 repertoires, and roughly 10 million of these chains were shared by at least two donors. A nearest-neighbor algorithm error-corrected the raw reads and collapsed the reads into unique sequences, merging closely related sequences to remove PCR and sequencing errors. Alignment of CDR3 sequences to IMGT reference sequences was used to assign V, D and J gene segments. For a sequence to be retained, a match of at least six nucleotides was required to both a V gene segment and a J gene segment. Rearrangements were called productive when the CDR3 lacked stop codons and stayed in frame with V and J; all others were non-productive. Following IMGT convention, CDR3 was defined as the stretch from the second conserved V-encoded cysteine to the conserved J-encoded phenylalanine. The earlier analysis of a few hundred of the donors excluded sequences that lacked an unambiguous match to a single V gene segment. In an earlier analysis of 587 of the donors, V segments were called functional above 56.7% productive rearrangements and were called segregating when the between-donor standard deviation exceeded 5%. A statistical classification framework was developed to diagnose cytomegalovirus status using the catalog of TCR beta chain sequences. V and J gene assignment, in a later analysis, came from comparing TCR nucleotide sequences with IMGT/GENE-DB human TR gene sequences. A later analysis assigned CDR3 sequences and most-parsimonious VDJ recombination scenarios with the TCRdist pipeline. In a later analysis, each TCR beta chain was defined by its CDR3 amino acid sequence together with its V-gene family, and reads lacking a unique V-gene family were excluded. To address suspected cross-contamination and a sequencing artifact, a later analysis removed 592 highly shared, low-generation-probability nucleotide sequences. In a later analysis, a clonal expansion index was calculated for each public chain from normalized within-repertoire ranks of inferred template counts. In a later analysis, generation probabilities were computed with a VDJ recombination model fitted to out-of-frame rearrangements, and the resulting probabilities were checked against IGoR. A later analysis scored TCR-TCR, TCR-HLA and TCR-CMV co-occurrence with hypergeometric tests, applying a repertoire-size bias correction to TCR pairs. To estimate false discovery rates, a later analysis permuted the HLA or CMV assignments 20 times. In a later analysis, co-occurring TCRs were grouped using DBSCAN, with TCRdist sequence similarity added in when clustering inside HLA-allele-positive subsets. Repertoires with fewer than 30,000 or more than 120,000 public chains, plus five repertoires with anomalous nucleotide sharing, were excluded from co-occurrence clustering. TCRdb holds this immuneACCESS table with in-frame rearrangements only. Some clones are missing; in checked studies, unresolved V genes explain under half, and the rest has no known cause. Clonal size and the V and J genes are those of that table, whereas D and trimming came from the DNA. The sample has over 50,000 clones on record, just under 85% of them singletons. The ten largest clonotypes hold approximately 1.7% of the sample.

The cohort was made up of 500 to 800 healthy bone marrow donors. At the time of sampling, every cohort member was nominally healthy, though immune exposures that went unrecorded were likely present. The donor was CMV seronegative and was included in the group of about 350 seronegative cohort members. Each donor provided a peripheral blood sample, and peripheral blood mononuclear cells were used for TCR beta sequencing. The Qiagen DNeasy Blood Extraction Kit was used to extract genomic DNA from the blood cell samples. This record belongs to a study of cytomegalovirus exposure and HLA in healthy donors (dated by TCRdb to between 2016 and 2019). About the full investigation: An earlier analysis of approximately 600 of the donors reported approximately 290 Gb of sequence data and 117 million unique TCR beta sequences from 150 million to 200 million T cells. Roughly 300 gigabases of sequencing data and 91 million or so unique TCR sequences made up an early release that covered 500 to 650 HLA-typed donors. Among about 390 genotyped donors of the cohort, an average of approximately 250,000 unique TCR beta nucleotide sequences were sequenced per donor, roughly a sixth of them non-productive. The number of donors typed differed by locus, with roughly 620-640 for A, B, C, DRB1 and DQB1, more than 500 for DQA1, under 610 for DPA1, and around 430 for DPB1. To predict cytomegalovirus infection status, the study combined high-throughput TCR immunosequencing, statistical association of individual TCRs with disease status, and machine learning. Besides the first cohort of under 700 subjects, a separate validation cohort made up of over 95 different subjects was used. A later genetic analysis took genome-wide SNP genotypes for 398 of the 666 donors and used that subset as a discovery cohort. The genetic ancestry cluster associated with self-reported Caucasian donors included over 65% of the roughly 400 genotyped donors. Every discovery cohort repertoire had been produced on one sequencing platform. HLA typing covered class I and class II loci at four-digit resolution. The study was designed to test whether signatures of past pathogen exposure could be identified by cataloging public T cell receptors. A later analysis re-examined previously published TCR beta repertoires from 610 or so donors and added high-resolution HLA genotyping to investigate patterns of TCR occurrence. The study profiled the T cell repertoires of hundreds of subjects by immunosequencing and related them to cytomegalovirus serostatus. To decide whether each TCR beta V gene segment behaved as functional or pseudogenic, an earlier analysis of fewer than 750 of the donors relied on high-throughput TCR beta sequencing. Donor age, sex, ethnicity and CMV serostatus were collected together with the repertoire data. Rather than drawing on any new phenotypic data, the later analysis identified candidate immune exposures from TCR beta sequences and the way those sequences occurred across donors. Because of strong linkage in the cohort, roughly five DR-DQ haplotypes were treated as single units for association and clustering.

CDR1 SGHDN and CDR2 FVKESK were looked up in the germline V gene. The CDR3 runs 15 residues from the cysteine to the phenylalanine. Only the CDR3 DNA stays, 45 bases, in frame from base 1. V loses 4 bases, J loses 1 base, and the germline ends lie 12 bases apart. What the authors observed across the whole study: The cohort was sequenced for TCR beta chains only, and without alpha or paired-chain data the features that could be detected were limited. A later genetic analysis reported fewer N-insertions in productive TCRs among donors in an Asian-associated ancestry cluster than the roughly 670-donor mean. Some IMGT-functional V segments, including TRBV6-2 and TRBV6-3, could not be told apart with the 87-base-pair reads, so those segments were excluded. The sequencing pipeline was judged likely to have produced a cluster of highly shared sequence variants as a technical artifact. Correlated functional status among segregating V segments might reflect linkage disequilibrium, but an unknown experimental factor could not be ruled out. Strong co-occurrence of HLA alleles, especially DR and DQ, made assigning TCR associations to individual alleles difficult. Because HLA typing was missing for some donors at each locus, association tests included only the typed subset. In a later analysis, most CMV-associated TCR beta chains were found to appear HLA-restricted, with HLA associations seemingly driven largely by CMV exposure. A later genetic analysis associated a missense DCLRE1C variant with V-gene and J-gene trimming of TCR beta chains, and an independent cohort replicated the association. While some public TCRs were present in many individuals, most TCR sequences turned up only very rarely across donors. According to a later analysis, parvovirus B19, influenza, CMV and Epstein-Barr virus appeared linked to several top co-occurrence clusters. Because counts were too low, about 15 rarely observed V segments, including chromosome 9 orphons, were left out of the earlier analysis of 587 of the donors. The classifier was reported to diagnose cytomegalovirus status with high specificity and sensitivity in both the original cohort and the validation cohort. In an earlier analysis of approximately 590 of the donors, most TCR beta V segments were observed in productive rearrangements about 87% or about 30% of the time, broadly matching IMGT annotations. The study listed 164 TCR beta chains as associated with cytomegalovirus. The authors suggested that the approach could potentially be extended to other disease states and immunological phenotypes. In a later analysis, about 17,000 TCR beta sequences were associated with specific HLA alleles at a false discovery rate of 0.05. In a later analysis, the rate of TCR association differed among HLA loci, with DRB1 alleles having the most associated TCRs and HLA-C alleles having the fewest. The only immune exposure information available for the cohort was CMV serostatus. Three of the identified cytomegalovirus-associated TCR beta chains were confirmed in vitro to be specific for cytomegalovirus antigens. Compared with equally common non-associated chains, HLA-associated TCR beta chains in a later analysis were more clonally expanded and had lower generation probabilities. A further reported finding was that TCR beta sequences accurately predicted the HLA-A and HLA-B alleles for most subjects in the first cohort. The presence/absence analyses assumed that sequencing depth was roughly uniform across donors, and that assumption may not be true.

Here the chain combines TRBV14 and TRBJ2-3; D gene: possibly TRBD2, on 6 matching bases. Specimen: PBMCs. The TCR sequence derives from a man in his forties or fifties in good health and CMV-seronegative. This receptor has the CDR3 CASSRPGLGTDTQYF. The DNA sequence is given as TGTGCCAGCAGCCGACCGGGACTTGGCACAGATACGCAGTATTTT.